A selection of T cell receptor beta chains follows, all from one sample in a study of T-cell reconstitution after alpha-beta-depleted transplantation in children. TCRdb independently ran MiXCR on the PCR reads; one entry per CDR3 protein. Here the sample spans some 200,000 distinct CDR3 sequences, roughly 15% being singletons. The sample in question was PBMCs from the stem cell graft donor, obtained from the stem cell graft. The origin of the receptors is a human donor who donated a stem cell graft to a child with acute lymphoblastic leukemia. Both conserved end residues are part of each CDR3. D genes are given only for firm matches. Some rows mark clone size as missing; the rest say once, few, many or name a class of expanded clone.

j_call	cdr3_length	v_call	d_call	clone_size	cdr3_aa	cdr3_nt
TRBJ2-5	14	TRBV6-1	TRBD2	few	CASTLGLAGYRQYF	TGTGCCAGCACCCTGGGACTAGCGGGGTACCGCCAGTACTTC
TRBJ2-1	16	TRBV7-2	TRBD2	.	CASSPGLAGAYNEQFF	TGTGCCAGCAGCCCCGGACTAGCGGGTGCCTACAATGAGCAGTTCTTC
TRBJ2-7	14	TRBV12-3/TRBV12-4	.	.	CASRGGGSSYEQYF	TGTGCCAGCAGAGGAGGTGGAAGCTCCTACGAGCAGTACTTC
TRBJ2-1	14	TRBV20-1	.	.	CSAREVSRGNRLFF	TGCAGTGCTAGAGAGGTTAGTAGAGGTAATCGTCTGTTCTTC
TRBJ1-6	16	TRBV11-2	TRBD1	many	CASSLVRTGKGSPLHF	TGTGCCAGCAGCTTAGTTCGGACAGGCAAGGGTTCACCCCTCCACTTT
TRBJ2-2	15	TRBV3-1	.	many	CASSQRSHNTGELFF	TGTGCCAGCAGCCAGAGGAGCCACAACACCGGGGAGCTGTTTTTT
TRBJ2-2	14	TRBV9	.	.	CASSVYPNTGELFF	TGTGCCAGCAGCGTCTACCCGAACACCGGGGAGCTGTTTTTT
TRBJ2-3	16	TRBV20-1	.	many	CSARVRLVVGTDTQYF	TGCAGTGCTAGAGTTCGACTAGTTGTCGGCACAGATACGCAGTATTTT
TRBJ2-1	15	TRBV5-1	.	many	CASSLAGGANNEQFF	TGCGCCAGCAGCTTAGCCGGAGGAGCTAACAATGAGCAGTTCTTC
TRBJ2-1	19	TRBV5-4	TRBD2	.	CASSFESPAGGIGFNEQFF	TGTGCCAGCAGCTTCGAATCCCCAGCGGGAGGGATTGGATTCAATGAGCAGTTCTTC
TRBJ2-5	14	TRBV11-2	.	many	CASSLDDWGETQYF	TGTGCCAGCAGCTTAGATGATTGGGGTGAGACCCAGTACTTC
TRBJ1-5	15	TRBV27	TRBD1	many	CASRTGQGLTQPQHF	TGTGCCAGCAGAACGGGACAGGGGTTGACGCAGCCCCAGCATTTT
TRBJ2-7	13	TRBV20-1	.	.	CSAIPDSSYEQYF	TGCAGTGCTATCCCGGACAGCTCCTACGAGCAGTACTTC
TRBJ2-1	19	TRBV7-8	.	many	CASSLAAVPRLAHPNEQFF	TGTGCCAGCAGCTTAGCGGCGGTTCCGCGTCTAGCTCACCCCAATGAGCAGTTCTTC
TRBJ2-1	14	TRBV5-5	.	few	CASTDTTARVGQFF	TGTGCCAGCACCGATACCACTGCAAGGGTGGGGCAGTTCTTC
TRBJ2-1	14	TRBV2	TRBD2	.	CASSEAGVGNEQFF	TGTGCCAGCAGTGAGGCGGGAGTGGGCAATGAGCAGTTCTTC
TRBJ1-4	15	TRBV12-3/TRBV12-4	.	many	CASSPGPATNEKLFF	TGTGCCAGCAGCCCTGGACCTGCAACTAATGAAAAACTGTTTTTT
TRBJ2-1	16	TRBV5-1	TRBD2	many	CASSLASGASYNEQFF	TGCGCCAGCAGCTTGGCTAGCGGGGCTTCCTACAATGAGCAGTTCTTC
TRBJ1-2	12	TRBV5-1	TRBD1	once	CASSSLTGTYTF	TGCGCCAGCAGCTCATTGACAGGGACTTACACCTTC
TRBJ2-1	15	TRBV6-5	TRBD2	many	CASSSRAGGYNEQFF	TGTGCCAGCAGTTCACGAGCGGGAGGGTACAATGAGCAGTTCTTC
TRBJ2-2	15	TRBV5-1	.	many	CASSSTVTNTGELFF	TGCGCCAGCAGCTCGACAGTTACGAACACCGGGGAGCTGTTTTTT
TRBJ2-1	13	TRBV5-4	.	.	CASSFSQVNEQFF	TGTGCCAGCAGCTTCTCCCAGGTCAATGAGCAGTTCTTC
TRBJ2-3	16	TRBV20-1	TRBD2	few	CSARGGGGHRVLTQYF	TGCAGTGCTAGGGGCGGGGGGGGGCATAGGGTTCTTACGCAGTATTTT
TRBJ2-5	14	TRBV5-1	.	many	CASSLDRFQETQYF	TGCGCCAGCAGCTTGGACAGATTTCAAGAGACCCAGTACTTC
TRBJ1-5	15	TRBV5-4	.	.	CASSKSPGGDQPQHF	TGTGCCAGCAGCAAGAGCCCGGGCGGGGATCAGCCCCAGCATTTT
TRBJ2-7	19	TRBV4-2	.	.	CASSQLSGLSRGGSYEQYF	TGTGCCAGCAGCCAACTATCCGGGCTAAGTCGAGGGGGCTCCTACGAGCAGTACTTC
TRBJ2-1	12	TRBV7-9	.	many	CASSLGSNEQFF	TGTGCCAGCAGCTTAGGATCGAATGAGCAGTTCTTC
TRBJ1-1	11	TRBV20-1	.	many	CSARTHTEAFF	TGCAGTGCCAGGACCCACACTGAAGCTTTCTTT
TRBJ2-7	17	TRBV5-1	TRBD1	many	CASSSFAAGTEAYEQYF	TGCGCCAGCAGCTCCTTCGCCGCCGGGACAGAAGCCTACGAGCAGTACTTC
TRBJ2-7	12	TRBV20-1	TRBD1	once	CSATGQVYEQYF	TGCAGTGCAACGGGACAGGTCTACGAGCAGTACTTC
TRBJ2-3	16	TRBV7-9	TRBD2	many	CASSPGLAGVGDTQYF	TGTGCCAGCAGCCCGGGACTAGCGGGAGTCGGAGATACGCAGTATTTT
TRBJ1-1	15	TRBV5-4	TRBD1	few	CASSLIDRGYSEAFF	TGTGCCAGCAGCCTTATCGACAGGGGATATTCTGAAGCTTTCTTT
TRBJ2-7	13	TRBV6-6	.	many	CASSPWAGDEQYF	TGTGCCAGCAGTCCCTGGGCAGGGGACGAGCAGTACTTC
TRBJ2-3	14	TRBV7-2	TRBD2	many	CASSFVSGADTQYF	TGTGCCAGCAGCTTCGTGAGCGGGGCAGATACGCAGTATTTT
TRBJ2-1	13	TRBV7-2	TRBD2	many	CASSLRAGEGQFF	TGTGCCAGCAGCTTAAGGGCGGGAGAGGGGCAGTTCTTC
TRBJ2-2	13	TRBV3-1	.	many	CASSQLRPGELFF	TGTGCCAGCAGCCAATTACGCCCCGGGGAGCTGTTTTTT
TRBJ2-2	15	TRBV10-1	.	many	CASSEPSRGTGELFF	TGCGCCAGCAGCGAACCAAGCAGGGGAACCGGGGAGCTGTTTTTT
TRBJ2-6	14	TRBV6-1	.	many	CASTPGAGLNVLTF	TGTGCCAGCACCCCCGGGGCAGGGTTGAACGTCCTGACTTTC
TRBJ2-7	14	TRBV3-1	.	many	CASSQTTGTYEQYF	TGTGCCAGCAGCCAAACGACGGGAACCTACGAGCAGTACTTC
TRBJ1-1	17	TRBV28	TRBD1	few	CASTIFTGGAGDTEAFF	TGTGCCAGCACCATTTTTACAGGGGGCGCAGGGGACACTGAAGCTTTCTTT
TRBJ2-3	14	TRBV18	.	many	CASSPPSETDTQYF	TGTGCCAGCTCACCTCCCTCCGAGACAGATACGCAGTATTTT
TRBJ2-3	16	TRBV15	.	many	CATSRDGAGTADTQYF	TGTGCCACCAGCAGAGACGGGGCGGGAACCGCAGATACGCAGTATTTT
TRBJ1-1	13	TRBV5-1	TRBD1	many	CASKTGKGTEAFF	TGCGCCAGTAAGACAGGGAAAGGCACTGAAGCTTTCTTT
TRBJ1-1	14	TRBV5-1	TRBD1	many	CASSTGGGLPEAFF	TGCGCCAGCAGCACAGGGGGAGGATTACCTGAAGCTTTCTTT
TRBJ2-3	14	TRBV12-3/TRBV12-4	.	once	CASSLLALTDTQYF	TGTGCCAGCAGTTTACTAGCTCTCACAGATACGCAGTATTTT
TRBJ2-3	15	TRBV20-1	TRBD1	many	CSARRQGANTDTQYF	TGCAGTGCTAGACGACAGGGGGCCAACACAGATACGCAGTATTTT
TRBJ2-5	14	TRBV12-3/TRBV12-4	.	many	CASSISGYQETQYF	TGTGCCAGCAGTATCAGCGGTTACCAAGAGACCCAGTACTTC
TRBJ1-6	16	TRBV7-9	TRBD1	many	CASSMSTGQGNSPLHF	TGTGCCAGCAGCATGTCAACGGGACAGGGGAATTCACCCCTCCACTTT
TRBJ2-1	16	TRBV24-1	.	once	CATSDGPRGGWNEQFF	TGTGCCACCAGTGATGGACCCCGTGGGGGCTGGAATGAGCAGTTCTTC
TRBJ1-2	14	TRBV12-3/TRBV12-4	.	many	CASSPGSLGYGYTF	TGTGCCAGCAGCCCCGGGAGTCTAGGCTATGGCTACACCTTC
TRBJ2-7	14	TRBV20-1	.	.	CSALEHRPPYEQYF	TGCAGTGCTTTAGAGCACCGTCCCCCCTACGAGCAGTACTTC